This entry is about one T cell receptor (beta chain). Its antigen is as yet unknown. The PCR ran on 60 Vbeta and 13 Jbeta primers. The protocol was immunoSEQ multiplex PCR, while the TCRdb copy is restricted to in-frame clones and leaves out a portion. The sample includes 150,000 to 200,000 clones, about four fifths of them seen just once. These data come from a study of cytomegalovirus exposure and HLA in healthy donors. Study observations and caveats: Later analysis identified several of the most significant clusters that appeared linked to common viral pathogens. By a later analysis, the bulk of CMV-associated TCR beta chains appeared HLA-restricted.

CDR1 and CDR2 from the germline V gene are LGHNA and YSLEER. The CDR3 is 15 amino acids. V shed 4 bases and J 4 bases; nucleotides not matched to a gene: 4. The receptor comes from a woman aged 50 to 60 in good health and CMV-seronegative. The material sequenced was PBMCs. The gene calls are TRBV4-3 and TRBJ2-1; 10 nucleotides line up with TRBD2. The CDR3 here is CASSPSGRVYNEQFF. The DNA of the CDR3 is TGCGCCAGCAGCCCAAGCGGGAGGGTGTACAATGAGCAGTTCTTC.